A single sample gave rise to the 21 T cell receptor beta chains below, sequenced in a study of T cells in Graves' hyperthyroidism and ophthalmopathy (dated 2019 in TCRdb). Libraries were built with multiplex PCR. Sequencing took place on an Illumina HiSeq 2000. Amplification of TCR beta CDR3 regions was carried out from RNA transcripts. The first round of RT-PCR for the TCR CDR3 was performed with the HTBI primer set and the Qiagen OneStep RT-PCR kit. TCRdb trimmed the raw reads at Q25, called clones with MiXCR and kept productive beta chains. Identical CDR3 protein sequences are pooled into one entry, listed with their most common genes and DNA. The sample table shows around 300,000 distinct CDR3 sequences, and 14% are seen once. The ten top clones hold roughly 24% of the sample. Material for sequencing was blood. These receptors were taken from a woman younger than 45 with Graves' hyperthyroidism.

This clonotype came up many times. The chain uses TRBV30 and TRBJ2-7; 9 bases map to TRBD1. The length of the CDR3 is 12 residues. Per the germline V gene, CDR1 is GTSNPN and CDR2 is SVGIG (reference sequence). With V trimmed by 5 bases and J by 3 bases, 2 bases remained unmatched. CDR3 nucleotides: TGTGCCTGGGGACAGGGGTTCTACGAGCAGTACTTC. As protein: CAWGQGFYEQYF.

V is TRBV12-3 or TRBV12-4 and J is TRBJ2-4; TRBD2 is a possible D gene (6 bases). V shed 3 bases and J shed 6 bases, with 12 bases lying between them. The CDR3 totals 14 residues. The CDR3 loop is CASSLRGGGNIQYF. The DNA for the CDR3 is TGTGCCAGCAGTTTGAGGGGAGGTGGAAACATTCAGTACTTC.

This clonotype was counted ten times or more. CDR3 region: CASRASGTVEAFF. The CDR3 region has the DNA TGTGCCAGCAGAGCCTCCGGGACAGTTGAAGCTTTCTTT. The chain employs TRBV28 and TRBJ1-1; 7 nucleotides match TRBD1. V trimming: 6 bases; J trimming: 7 bases; junction bases outside the gene matches: 8. Germline values: CDR1 MDHEN, CDR2 SYDVKM. This CDR3 comprises 13 residues.

This clonotype was recorded a few times. The V and J genes are TRBV6-1 and TRBJ2-1; D perhaps matches TRBD2 (5 bases). V lost 7 bases and J 6 bases, leaving 13 bases between the germline ends. CDR3 size: 13 residues. Germline V CDR1 and CDR2: MNHNS, SASEGT. CDR3: CASTLVSGNEQFF. The DNA for the CDR3 is TGTGCCAGCACCCTGGTGAGCGGCAATGAGCAGTTCTTC.

The table lists this clonotype with a few counts. CDR3 coding DNA: TGCAGTGCCGAAAGCGGGAGTGTTGGGCACACCGGGGAGCTGTTTTTT. Translated: CSAESGSVGHTGELFF. The chain combines TRBV20-1 with TRBJ2-2, with 8 bases identical to TRBD2. Germline V gene lookup returns CDR1 DFQATT and CDR2 SNEGSKA (reference sequence). J gave up 3 bases and V 6 bases, and 12 bases lay outside the gene matches. The CDR3 sequence is 16 residues long.

This clonotype was seen once. The V and J genes are TRBV24-1 and TRBJ2-2; no definite D call. This CDR3 comprises 14 residues. V gave up 6 bases and J gave up 6 bases, with 13 bases separating them. Germline loops: CDR1 KGHDR, CDR2 SFDVKD. The CDR3 loop is CATSTDQKAGELFF. The DNA for the CDR3 is TGTGCCACCAGTACCGACCAAAAAGCCGGGGAGCTGTTTTTT.

This clonotype was seen ten or more times. In nucleotides, the CDR3 is TGTGCCAGCAGTTTAATCGGGACCTCCTACAATGAGCAGTTCTTC. It encodes CASSLIGTSYNEQFF. The chain is built from TRBV28 and TRBJ2-1; D is perhaps TRBD1 or TRBD2 (5 bases each). Trimming stripped 2 bases from V and 0 bases from J, with 8 bases between. Germline values: CDR1 MDHEN, CDR2 SYDVKM. CDR3 length: 15 residues.

This clonotype showed up just a few times. The chain couples TRBV3-1 to TRBJ1-5; possible D gene TRBD1, 5 bases. Germline assignment: CDR1 LGHDT and CDR2 YNNKEL (reference sequence). Trimming took 11 bases from V and 6 from J, leaving 17 bases between them. This CDR3 has 13 residues. The CDR3 is CAVSRDLGQPQHF. The CDR3 nucleotides are TGTGCCGTCTCCCGGGACCTGGGTCAGCCCCAGCATTTT.

Ten or more counts support this clonotype. The CDR3 here is CASRRDRELTEAFF. The DNA for the CDR3 is TGTGCCAGCAGACGGGACAGGGAACTGACTGAAGCTTTCTTT. The chain joins TRBV28 to TRBJ1-1; TRBD1 matches 9 bases. This CDR3 comprises 14 residues. V dropped 6 bases and J dropped 5; count of bases not matched to a gene: 7. CDR1 MDHEN and CDR2 SYDVKM come from the germline V gene.

V and J are TRBV27 and TRBJ2-1; no clear D gene. Trimming pared 4 bases from V and 10 bases from J, leaving 17 bases between. The germline CDR1 and CDR2 sequences are MNHEY and SMNVEV (reference sequence). This CDR3 comprises 14 residues. The CDR3 spells CASSYEGLAREQFF. The CDR3, as DNA: TGTGCCAGCAGTTACGAAGGGCTCGCAAGGGAGCAGTTCTTC.

As DNA, the CDR3 is TGTGCCAGCAGTCGGGCGGGTGCAACTAATGAAAAACTGTTTTTT. It codes for CASSRAGATNEKLFF. The J gene is TRBJ1-4, the V gene TRBV25-1; the D is unclear. CDR3 size: 15 residues. The germline V and J ends were trimmed by 5 bases and 0 bases, with 10 bases remaining between them. Germline-derived CDR1 and CDR2 are MGHDK and SYGVNS.

V is TRBV7-9 and J is TRBJ2-1, with 7 bases aligning to TRBD2. Trimming cost V 2 bases and J 6 bases; bases outside gene matches: 10. In germline, CDR1 is SEHNR, CDR2 FQNEAQ (reference sequence). The CDR3 has 16 residues. The CDR3, as DNA: TGTGCCAGCAGCTTATCCGCCGCCCAGCGGGGCAATGAGCAGTTCTTC. Residues: CASSLSAAQRGNEQFF.

This clonotype was picked up many times. The chain couples TRBV12-3 or TRBV12-4 to TRBJ2-2; TRBD2 aligns across 7 bases. This CDR3 contains 15 residues. V was pared by 5 bases and J by 8 bases, with 11 bases of the junction left unmatched. CDR3 DNA sequence: TGTGCCAGCAGTCCCCGGGCCGACGGGGGGGGGGAGCTGTTTTTT. Translating it yields CASSPRADGGGELFF.

This chain links TRBV5-5 with TRBJ2-1; D is possibly TRBD2 (6 bases). The germline CDR1 and CDR2 sequences are SGHKS and YYEKEE (reference sequence). V lost 3 bases to trimming and J lost 9 bases, with 13 bases between them. The CDR3 has 13 amino acids. Here the CDR3 reads CASSSARGGEQFF. In nucleotides, the CDR3 is TGTGCCAGCAGCTCCGCCCGGGGAGGTGAGCAGTTCTTC.

This clonotype has a count of ten or more. V is TRBV9 and J is TRBJ2-2; perhaps TRBD1 as D (5 bases). V was cut by 3 bases and J by 5 bases, with 11 bases left in between. The CDR3 spans 14 residues. CDR1 SGDLS and CDR2 YYNGEE come from the germline V gene. The CDR3 region has the DNA TGTGCCAGCAGCGCCGCGACAGAGACCGGGGAGCTGTTTTTT. As protein: CASSAATETGELFF.

In this sample, this clonotype turned up many times. The chain is built from TRBV20-1 and TRBJ1-5; D is undetermined. V lost 2 bases and J lost 0, with 11 bases in between. The CDR3 length is 15 residues. CDR1 is DFQATT and CDR2 is SNEGSKA in the germline V gene (reference sequence). This CDR3 reads CSARQVGYSNQPQHF. CDR3 in DNA: TGCAGTGCTAGACAGGTCGGCTATAGCAATCAGCCCCAGCATTTT.

This clonotype was recorded many times. The V gene is TRBV19, the J gene TRBJ1-2; D is unresolved. V shed 3 bases and J shed 4 bases, with 24 bases lying between them. CDR3 length: 18 amino acids. Germline V gene lookup returns CDR1 LNHDA and CDR2 SQIVND (reference sequence). The CDR3 bases are TGTGCCAGTAGTATCCGGGCGTCAAATTTTGGACTGGGCTATGGCTACACCTTC. Its translation is CASSIRASNFGLGYGYTF.

This clonotype was picked up a small number of times. The rearrangement uses TRBV28 and TRBJ2-7; D assignment may be TRBD1 or TRBD2 (5 bases each). CDR3 size: 17 residues. Per germline, CDR1 MDHEN and CDR2 SYDVKM. V was trimmed by 5 bases and J by 1 base, leaving 21 bases between them. This chain's CDR3 is CASSKGREKIVSYEQYF. In DNA form, the CDR3 reads TGTGCCAGCAGTAAAGGCAGGGAGAAAATAGTGTCCTACGAGCAGTACTTC.

This clonotype came up a few times. The V and J genes are TRBV19 and TRBJ1-2; TRBD1 agrees at 7 bases. The CDR3 totals 16 residues. Germline V gene data show CDR1 as LNHDA and CDR2 as SQIVND (reference sequence). With 2 bases clipped from V and 3 bases from J, the junction kept 9 bases outside the gene matches. CDR3 coding DNA: TGTGCCAGTAGTATATACGACAGGGCGCGGGACTATGGCTACACCTTC. As protein: CASSIYDRARDYGYTF.

The chain carries TRBV20-1 and TRBJ1-2, with 8 bases matching TRBD1. The CDR3 totals 14 residues. The V segment lost 3 bases and the J segment 4 bases; nucleotides outside the gene matches: 7. CDR1 and CDR2 (germline): DFQATT, SNEGSKA (reference sequence). CDR3 loop: CSARATTGGYGYTF. The CDR3 bases are TGCAGTGCTAGGGCTACTACAGGGGGCTATGGCTACACCTTC.

The CDR3 region is CASSFEGMQETQYF. The DNA of the CDR3 is TGTGCCAGCAGCTTTGAGGGGATGCAAGAGACCCAGTACTTC. J is TRBJ2-5 and V is TRBV7-9; D tentatively reads TRBD1 or TRBD2 (5 bases each). The CDR3 is 14 amino acids. Germline V gene data show CDR1 as SEHNR and CDR2 as FQNEAQ (reference sequence). V gave up 3 bases and J gave up 2 bases, with 10 bases separating them.